Below are 28 T cell receptor beta chains sequenced from a single sample in a study of glioma-infiltrating T cells after dendritic cell vaccination. The time point denotes: after dendritic cell vaccination, including at tumor progression/relapse. Method: immunoSEQ multiplex PCR; TCRdb's copy keeps in-frame clones and lacks some. The table has 70,000 to 90,000 clones, around four fifths seen once. This specimen consisted of blood, obtained after dendritic cell vaccination. These receptors came from a human donor with glioblastoma.

V is TRBV7-2 and J is TRBJ2-3; D not certain. Trimming cost V 4 bases and J 4 bases, with 9 bases left between them. The germline gives CDR1 SGHTA, CDR2 FQGNSA. There are 13 residues in the CDR3. CDR3 nucleotides: TGTGCCAGCAGCTCAAAAGTAGCAGATACGCAGTATTTT. It yields the protein CASSSKVADTQYF.

The V and J genes are TRBV9 and TRBJ1-4, with 11 bases identical to TRBD1. Germline CDR1 SGDLS, CDR2 YYNGEE. The trim removed 4 bases at V and 8 bases at J, leaving 10 bases unmatched. The length of the CDR3 is 16 residues. The CDR3 here is CASSLTGDRGREKLFF. As DNA, the CDR3 is TGTGCCAGCAGCCTAACCGGGGACAGGGGGAGAGAAAAACTGTTTTTT.

This rearrangement joins TRBV2 to TRBJ2-5; D is undetermined. The V end lost 1 base, the J end lost 5 bases, and 11 bases lay between the germline ends. The germline V gene encodes CDR1 SNHLY and CDR2 FYNNEI. The CDR3 contains 14 residues. Written as DNA, the CDR3 is TGTGCCAGCAGTGAAGGAATGTCCGCGGAGACCCAGTACTTC. Its translation is CASSEGMSAETQYF.

This clone was seen more than once but under ten times. The V gene is TRBV27, the J gene TRBJ2-7, with 9 bases matching TRBD1. Germline V gene data show CDR1 as MNHEY and CDR2 as SMNVEV (reference sequence). Trimming removed 7 bases from V and 3 bases from J; junction bases left unmatched: 10. The CDR3 is 15 amino acids. The CDR3 bases are TGTGCCAGCAAGCCCTACCGGACAGGGGACTACGAGCAGTACTTC. Amino acid sequence: CASKPYRTGDYEQYF.

The chain links TRBV18 to TRBJ2-7; 10 nucleotides match TRBD2. This CDR3 is 16 amino acids long. V lost 2 bases, J lost 2 bases, and 6 bases stayed unmatched. The germline V gene encodes CDR1 KGHSH and CDR2 LQKENI. The CDR3: CASSPYGTSEPYEQYF. The CDR3 region has the DNA TGTGCCAGCTCACCATATGGGACTAGCGAGCCCTACGAGCAGTACTTC. Complete variable domain (other parts from reference TRBV18 and TRBJ2-7): NAGVMQNPRHLVRRRGQEARLRCSPMKGHSHVYWYRQLPEEGLKFMVYLQKENIIDESGMPKERFSAEFPKEGPSILRIQQVVRGDSAAYFCASSPYGTSEPYEQYFGPGTRLTVT.

In nucleotides, the CDR3 is TGTGCCAGCAGCGTAGAACTGGGGGGTAACACCATATATTTT. It translates to CASSVELGGNTIYF. The genes are TRBV9 and TRBJ1-3, with D possibly matching TRBD1 (5 bases). Looked up from germline, CDR1 is SGDLS and CDR2 is YYNGEE. CDR3 length: 14 residues. The germline V and J ends were trimmed by 0 bases and 7 bases, with 11 bases remaining between them. The entire variable domain, with the rest obtained from reference TRBV9 and TRBJ1-3, is as follows: DSGVTQTPKHLITATGQRVTLRCSPRSGDLSVYWYQQSLDQGLQFLIQYYNGEERAKGNILERFSAQQFPDLHSELNLSSLELGDSALYFCASSVELGGNTIYFGEGSWLTVV.

The chain joins TRBV7-9 to TRBJ2-5; the D gene is possibly TRBD2 (5 bases). With 1 base removed from V and 1 base from J, the gap between germline ends came to 10 bases. This CDR3 comprises 15 residues. From germline, CDR1 is SEHNR and CDR2 FQNEAQ (reference sequence). The CDR3 loop is CASSLGNGGQETQYF. The CDR3 bases are TGTGCCAGCAGCTTAGGGAACGGAGGCCAAGAGACCCAGTACTTC.

The rearrangement joins TRBV18 to TRBJ1-2; perhaps TRBD1 as D (5 bases). V was shortened by 0 bases and J by 5 bases, with 16 bases between the two germline ends. Germline V gene lookup returns CDR1 KGHSH and CDR2 LQKENI. CDR3 length: 16 amino acids. This CDR3 is CASSPPEGSGRYGYTF. CDR3 DNA: TGTGCCAGCTCACCACCGGAGGGGAGCGGCCGGTATGGCTACACCTTC.

The rearrangement uses TRBV10-3 and TRBJ1-1, with a possible D match to TRBD1 (6 bases). Germline V CDR1 and CDR2: ENHRY, SYGVKD. Trimming cost V 2 bases and J 11 bases, with 12 bases left between them. The CDR3 runs to 12 residues. Written as DNA, the CDR3 is TGTGCCATCAGTGAGGGGACACCGGCCGCTTTCTTT. Protein: CAISEGTPAAFF.

The chain uses TRBV5-6 and TRBJ1-1, with 7 positions matching TRBD1. The CDR3 consists of 15 residues. Trimming cost V 2 bases and J 0 bases; bases outside gene matches: 4. Looked up from germline, CDR1 is SGHDT and CDR2 is YYEEEE. The CDR3 sequence: CASSLMDRLNTEAFF. CDR3 nucleotide sequence: TGTGCCAGCAGCTTAATGGACAGGTTGAACACTGAAGCTTTCTTT.

This chain uses TRBV29-1 with TRBJ2-5; 8 bases line up with TRBD1. This CDR3 contains 12 residues. Germline lookup yields CDR1 SQVTM and CDR2 ANQGSEA. Germline trimming cut 4 bases from V and 7 bases from J; bases unmatched to any gene: 5. CDR3 protein: CSVAQGEGTQYF. The CDR3 bases are TGCAGCGTTGCACAGGGGGAAGGGACCCAGTACTTC.

This chain links TRBV6-1 with TRBJ2-7, with D perhaps TRBD2 (5 bases). Germline CDR1 and CDR2: MNHNS and SASEGT. The CDR3 consists of 13 residues. Trimming cost V 0 bases and J 7 bases, with 10 bases left between them. The CDR3 coding sequence is TGTGCCAGCAGTGAAGCTCGTAGGAGGGAGCAGTACTTC. It is translated as CASSEARRREQYF.

This clone was seen a single time. Different DNA sequences within this sample yield the same CDR3. The gene calls are TRBV5-4 and TRBJ2-3, with 7 bases fitting TRBD2. Germline assignment: CDR1 SGHNT and CDR2 YYREEE (reference sequence). V lost 4 bases and J lost 1; bases outside the gene matches: 0. This CDR3 spans 13 amino acids. The CDR3 here is CASSLAGTDTQYF. The CDR3 bases are TGTGCCAGCAGCCTAGCGGGCACAGATACGCAGTATTTT.

The chain carries TRBV4-2 and TRBJ1-2; 8 bases are shared with TRBD1. V lost 2 bases, J lost 4 bases, and 6 bases stayed unmatched. CDR1 and CDR2 (germline): LGHNA, YNFKEQ. The CDR3 has 15 residues. The CDR3 nucleotides read TGTGCCAGCAGCCAAAATACAGGGGGGAGCTATGGCTACACCTTC. The encoded protein is CASSQNTGGSYGYTF.

The rearrangement uses TRBV7-2 and TRBJ1-2, with 8 bases fitting TRBD1. The CDR3 has 16 amino acids. The V gene's germline CDR1 is SGHTA and CDR2 FQGNSA. The trim removed 4 bases at V and 8 bases at J, leaving 15 bases unmatched. DNA of the CDR3: TGTGCCAGCAGCTCCCCGGGACAGGAGGAGGTAAAAGGCTACACCTTC. Translated: CASSSPGQEEVKGYTF.

This rearrangement joins TRBV15 to TRBJ1-6; 7 nucleotides agree with TRBD1. Per the germline V gene, CDR1 is LNHNV and CDR2 is YYDKDF (reference sequence). The junction had 7 bases not matched to a gene; V was cut back by 5 bases and J by 0 bases. The CDR3 contains 17 residues. The CDR3, as DNA: TGTGCCACCAGCGTGGGACAGCTGAGCTCCTATAATTCACCCCTCCACTTT. Encoded protein: CATSVGQLSSYNSPLHF. The full variable domain, rest sourced from reference TRBV15 and TRBJ1-6, is DAMVIQNPRYQVTQFGKPVTLSCSQTLNHNVMYWYQQKSSQAPKLLFHYYDKDFNNEADTPDNFQSRRPNTSFCFLDIRSPGLGDTAMYLCATSVGQLSSYNSPLHFGNGTRLTVT.

The CDR3 DNA sequence: TGTGCCAGCAGCTTGACAGGGGTGAACACTGAAGCTTTCTTT. Translating gives CASSLTGVNTEAFF. The chain joins TRBV5-4 to TRBJ1-1; the match to TRBD1 covers 7 bases. The CDR3 is 14 residues long. The ends lost 1 base at V and 0 bases at J; junction bases unmatched: 0. Per the germline V gene, CDR1 is SGHNT and CDR2 is YYREEE (reference sequence).

V usage is TRBV5-1 and J usage is TRBJ2-7; TRBD2 aligns across 10 bases. From germline, CDR1 is SGHRS and CDR2 YFSETQ. The CDR3 spans 15 residues. Germline trimming cut 1 base from V and 4 bases from J; bases unmatched to any gene: 5. The CDR3 loop is CASSLNLAGGYEQYF. CDR3 bases: TGCGCCAGCAGCTTGAACTTAGCGGGGGGTTACGAGCAGTACTTC.

This chain connects TRBV6-6 to TRBJ2-5; 11 nucleotides align to TRBD1. With 2 bases clipped from V and 6 bases from J, the junction kept 8 bases outside the gene matches. Germline V gene sequence: CDR1 MNHNY, CDR2 SVGAGI (reference sequence). The CDR3 has 16 amino acids. CDR3 sequence reads: CASSYAGQGDGKTQYF. For the CDR3, the DNA is TGTGCCAGCAGTTACGCGGGACAGGGGGACGGGAAGACCCAGTACTTC.

This clone was picked up a small number of times. The J gene is TRBJ1-2, the V gene TRBV10-3; D may be TRBD1 (6 bases). This CDR3 is 14 amino acids long. Germline V gene sequence: CDR1 ENHRY, CDR2 SYGVKD. The CDR3: CATGGGENNYGYTF. DNA of the CDR3: TGTGCGACCGGAGGGGGGGAGAACAACTATGGCTACACCTTC.

The rearrangement links TRBV5-1 to TRBJ1-1; D perhaps matches TRBD1 (6 bases). The CDR3 has 15 residues. CDR1 and CDR2 from the germline V gene are SGHRS and YFSETQ. Trimming took off 4 bases at V and 2 bases at J, with 15 bases between the two ends. The CDR3 DNA reads as TGCGCCAGCAGCAACCTTGGGACACAAAACACTGAAGCTTTCTTT. Translated, it gives CASSNLGTQNTEAFF.

The J gene is TRBJ1-2, the V gene TRBV29-1; TRBD1 is a possible D gene (6 bases). The CDR3 covers 13 residues. Germline CDR1 is SQVTM and CDR2 is ANQGSEA. The V end was cut by 6 bases, the J end by 8 bases, with 19 bases between. The CDR3 region is CSVGQDRGAGYTF. In DNA form, the CDR3 reads TGCAGCGTGGGCCAGGACAGAGGGGCAGGCTACACCTTC.

V and J are TRBV6-5 and TRBJ1-2; maybe TRBD1 (6 bases). CDR3 length: 14 amino acids. The germline V gene encodes CDR1 MNHEY and CDR2 SVGAGI. The ends were cut back, 6 bases at V and 2 bases at J, with 13 bases in the middle. CDR3 region: CASSRGDKNYGYTF. The CDR3 DNA is TGTGCCAGCAGCCGAGGGGACAAAAACTATGGCTACACCTTC.

The chain employs TRBV5-1 and TRBJ2-1; TRBD1 matches at 7 bases. The junction had 4 bases not matched to a gene; V was cut back by 4 bases and J by 3 bases. Germline loops: CDR1 SGHRS, CDR2 YFSETQ. The CDR3 has 14 residues. This CDR3 is CASSLDRDYNEQFF. The CDR3 DNA is TGCGCCAGCAGCCTTGACAGGGACTACAATGAGCAGTTCTTC.

CDR3 sequence (DNA): TGTGCCAGCAGCGGTCCATTTACGGTGAACACCGGGGAGCTGTTTTTT. Its translation is CASSGPFTVNTGELFF. The chain recombines TRBV9 with TRBJ2-2; D uncertain. The germline CDR1 and CDR2 sequences are SGDLS and YYNGEE. CDR3 length: 16 amino acids. V was pared by 3 bases and J by 1 base, with 13 bases between.

This clone was recorded once. The gene calls are TRBV19 and TRBJ1-1; D is unresolved. V was clipped by 3 bases and J by 6 bases, with 11 bases between them. In germline, CDR1 is LNHDA, CDR2 SQIVND (reference sequence). CDR3 length: 13 amino acids. The CDR3 DNA reads as TGTGCCAGTAGTATCGAACTTAGCGCTGAAGCTTTCTTT. This codes for CASSIELSAEAFF.

This chain joins TRBV2 and TRBJ2-3; 11 nucleotides agree with TRBD1. CDR1 SNHLY and CDR2 FYNNEI come from the germline V gene. CDR3 size: 16 residues. Unmatched junction bases numbered 6, after V lost 2 bases and J lost 5 bases. In nucleotides, the CDR3 is TGTGCCAGCAGTGAAATCGGGACAGGGGGTGGAGATACGCAGTATTTT. Protein product: CASSEIGTGGGDTQYF.

This chain connects TRBV29-1 to TRBJ2-5, with 7 positions matching TRBD2. The CDR3 runs to 12 residues. CDR1 is SQVTM, CDR2 ANQGSEA, per germline. V shed 7 bases and J 5 bases; nucleotides not matched to a gene: 7. The CDR3 reads CSAGRVEETQYF. The CDR3 region has the DNA TGCAGCGCTGGGAGGGTAGAGGAGACCCAGTACTTC.